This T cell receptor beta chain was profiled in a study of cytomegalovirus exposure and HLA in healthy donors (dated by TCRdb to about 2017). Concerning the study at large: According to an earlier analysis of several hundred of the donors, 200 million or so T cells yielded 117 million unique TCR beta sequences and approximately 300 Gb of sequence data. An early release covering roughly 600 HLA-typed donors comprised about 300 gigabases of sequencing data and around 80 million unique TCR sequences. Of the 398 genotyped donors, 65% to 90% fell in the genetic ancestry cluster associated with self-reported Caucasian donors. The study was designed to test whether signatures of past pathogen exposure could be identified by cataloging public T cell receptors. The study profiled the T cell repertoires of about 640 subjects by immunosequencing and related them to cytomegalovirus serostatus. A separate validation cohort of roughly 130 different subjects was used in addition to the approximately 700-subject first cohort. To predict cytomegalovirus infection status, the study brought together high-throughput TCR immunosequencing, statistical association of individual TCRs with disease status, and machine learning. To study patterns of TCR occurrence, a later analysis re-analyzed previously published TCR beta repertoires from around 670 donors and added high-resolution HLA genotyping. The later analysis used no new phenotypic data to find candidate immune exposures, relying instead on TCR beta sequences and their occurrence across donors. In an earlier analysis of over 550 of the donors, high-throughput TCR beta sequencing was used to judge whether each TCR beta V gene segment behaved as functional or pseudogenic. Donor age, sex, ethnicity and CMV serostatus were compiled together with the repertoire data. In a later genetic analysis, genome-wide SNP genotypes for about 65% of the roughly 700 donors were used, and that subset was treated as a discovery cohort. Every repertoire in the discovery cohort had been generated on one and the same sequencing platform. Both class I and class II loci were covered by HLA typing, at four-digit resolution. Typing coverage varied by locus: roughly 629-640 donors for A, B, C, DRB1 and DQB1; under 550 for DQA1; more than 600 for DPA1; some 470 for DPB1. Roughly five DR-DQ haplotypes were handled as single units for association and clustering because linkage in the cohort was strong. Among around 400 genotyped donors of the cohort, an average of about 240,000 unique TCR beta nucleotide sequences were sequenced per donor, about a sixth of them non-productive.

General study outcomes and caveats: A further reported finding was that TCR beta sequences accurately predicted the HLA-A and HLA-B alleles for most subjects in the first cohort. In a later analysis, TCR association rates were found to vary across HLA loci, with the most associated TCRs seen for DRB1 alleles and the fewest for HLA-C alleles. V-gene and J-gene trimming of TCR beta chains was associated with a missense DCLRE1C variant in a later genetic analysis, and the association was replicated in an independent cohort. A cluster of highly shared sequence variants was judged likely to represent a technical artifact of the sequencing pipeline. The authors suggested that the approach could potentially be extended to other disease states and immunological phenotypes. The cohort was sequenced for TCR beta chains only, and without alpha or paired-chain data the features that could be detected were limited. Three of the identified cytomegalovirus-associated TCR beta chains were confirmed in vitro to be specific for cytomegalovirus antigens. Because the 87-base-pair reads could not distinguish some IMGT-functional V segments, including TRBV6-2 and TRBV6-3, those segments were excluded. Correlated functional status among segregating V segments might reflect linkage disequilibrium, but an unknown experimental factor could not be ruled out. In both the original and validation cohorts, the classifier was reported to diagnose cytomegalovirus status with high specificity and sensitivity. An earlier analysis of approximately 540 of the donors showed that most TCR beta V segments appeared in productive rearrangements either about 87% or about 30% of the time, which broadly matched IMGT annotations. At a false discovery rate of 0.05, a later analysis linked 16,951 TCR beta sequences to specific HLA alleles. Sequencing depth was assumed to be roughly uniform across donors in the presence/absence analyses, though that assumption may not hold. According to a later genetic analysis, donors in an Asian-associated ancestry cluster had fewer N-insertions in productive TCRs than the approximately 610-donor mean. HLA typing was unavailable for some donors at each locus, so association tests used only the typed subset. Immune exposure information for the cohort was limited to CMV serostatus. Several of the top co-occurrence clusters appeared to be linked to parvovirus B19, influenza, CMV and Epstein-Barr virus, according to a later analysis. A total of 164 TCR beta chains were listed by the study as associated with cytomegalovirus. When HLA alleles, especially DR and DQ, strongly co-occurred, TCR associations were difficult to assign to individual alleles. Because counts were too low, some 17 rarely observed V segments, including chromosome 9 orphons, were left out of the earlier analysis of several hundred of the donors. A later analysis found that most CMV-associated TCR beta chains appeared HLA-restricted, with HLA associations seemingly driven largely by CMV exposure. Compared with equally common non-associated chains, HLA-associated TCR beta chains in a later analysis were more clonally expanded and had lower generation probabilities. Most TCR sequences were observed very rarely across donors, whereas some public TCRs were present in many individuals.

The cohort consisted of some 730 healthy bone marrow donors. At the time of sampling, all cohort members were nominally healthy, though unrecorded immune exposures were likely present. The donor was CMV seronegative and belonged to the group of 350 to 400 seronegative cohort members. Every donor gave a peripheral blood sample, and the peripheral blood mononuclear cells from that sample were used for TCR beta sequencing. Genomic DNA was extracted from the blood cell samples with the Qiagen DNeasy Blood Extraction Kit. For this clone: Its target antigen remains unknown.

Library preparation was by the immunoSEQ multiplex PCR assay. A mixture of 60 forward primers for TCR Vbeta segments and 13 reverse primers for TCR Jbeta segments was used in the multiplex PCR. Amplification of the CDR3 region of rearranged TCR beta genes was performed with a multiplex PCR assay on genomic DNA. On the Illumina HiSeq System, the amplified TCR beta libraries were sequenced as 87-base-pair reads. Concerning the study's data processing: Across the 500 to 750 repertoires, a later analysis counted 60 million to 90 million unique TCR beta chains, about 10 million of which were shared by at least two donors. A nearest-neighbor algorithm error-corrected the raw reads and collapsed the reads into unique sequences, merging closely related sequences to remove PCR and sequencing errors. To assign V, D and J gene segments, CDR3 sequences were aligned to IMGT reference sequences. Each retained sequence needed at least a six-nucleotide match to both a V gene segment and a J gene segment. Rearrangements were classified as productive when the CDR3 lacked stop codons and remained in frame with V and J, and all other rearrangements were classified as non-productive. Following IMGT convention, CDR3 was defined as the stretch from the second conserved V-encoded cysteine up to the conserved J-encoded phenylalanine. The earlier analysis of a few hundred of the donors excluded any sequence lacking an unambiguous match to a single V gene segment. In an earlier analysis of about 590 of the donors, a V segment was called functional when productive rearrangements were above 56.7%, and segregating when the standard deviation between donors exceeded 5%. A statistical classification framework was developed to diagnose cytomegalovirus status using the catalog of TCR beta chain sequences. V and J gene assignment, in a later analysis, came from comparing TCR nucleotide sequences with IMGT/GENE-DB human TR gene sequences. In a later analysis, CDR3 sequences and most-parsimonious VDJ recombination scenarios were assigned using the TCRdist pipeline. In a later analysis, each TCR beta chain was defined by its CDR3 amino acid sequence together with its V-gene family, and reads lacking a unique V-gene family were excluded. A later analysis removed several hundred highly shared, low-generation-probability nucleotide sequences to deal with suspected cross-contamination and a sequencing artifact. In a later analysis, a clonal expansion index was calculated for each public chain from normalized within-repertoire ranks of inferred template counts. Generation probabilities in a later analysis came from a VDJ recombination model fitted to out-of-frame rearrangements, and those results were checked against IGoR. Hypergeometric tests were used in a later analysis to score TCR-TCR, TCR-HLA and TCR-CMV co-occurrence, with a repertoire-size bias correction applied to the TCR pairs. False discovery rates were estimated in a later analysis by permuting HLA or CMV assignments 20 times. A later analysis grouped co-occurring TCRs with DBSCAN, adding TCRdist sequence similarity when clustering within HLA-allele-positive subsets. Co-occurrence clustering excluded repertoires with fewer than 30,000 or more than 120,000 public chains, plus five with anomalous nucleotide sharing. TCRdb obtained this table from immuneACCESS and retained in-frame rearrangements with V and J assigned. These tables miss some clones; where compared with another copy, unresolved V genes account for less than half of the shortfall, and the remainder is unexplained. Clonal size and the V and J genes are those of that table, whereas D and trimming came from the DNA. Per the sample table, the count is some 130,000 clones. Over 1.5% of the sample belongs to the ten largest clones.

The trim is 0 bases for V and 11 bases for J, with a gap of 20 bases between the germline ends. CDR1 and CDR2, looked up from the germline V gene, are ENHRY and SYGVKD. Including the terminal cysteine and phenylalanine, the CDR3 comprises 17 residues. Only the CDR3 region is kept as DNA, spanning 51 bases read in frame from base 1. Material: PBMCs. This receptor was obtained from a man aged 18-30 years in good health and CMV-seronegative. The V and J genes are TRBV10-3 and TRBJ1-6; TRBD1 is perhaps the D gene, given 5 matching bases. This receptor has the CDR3 CAISESTHLQGQPPLHF. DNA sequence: TGTGCCATCAGTGAGTCGACTCACTTGCAGGGTCAACCACCCCTCCACTTT.